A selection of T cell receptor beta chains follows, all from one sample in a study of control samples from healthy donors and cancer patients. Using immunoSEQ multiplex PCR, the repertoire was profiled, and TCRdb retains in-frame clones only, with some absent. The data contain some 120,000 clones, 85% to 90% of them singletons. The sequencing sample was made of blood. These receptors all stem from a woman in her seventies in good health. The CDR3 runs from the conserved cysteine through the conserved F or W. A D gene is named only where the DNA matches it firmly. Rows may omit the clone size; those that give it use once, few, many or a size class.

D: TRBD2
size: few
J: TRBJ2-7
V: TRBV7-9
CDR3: CASSFGQGLDEQYF
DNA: TGTGCCAGCAGCTTCGGTCAGGGACTAGACGAGCAGTACTTC

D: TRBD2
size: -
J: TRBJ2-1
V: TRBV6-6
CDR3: CASSPRLAGDNEQFF
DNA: TGTGCCAGCAGCCCAAGACTAGCGGGGGACAATGAGCAGTTCTTC

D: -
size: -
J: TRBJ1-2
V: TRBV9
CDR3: CASSPVGGGYGYTF
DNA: TGTGCCAGCAGCCCCGTAGGAGGGGGCTATGGCTACACCTTC

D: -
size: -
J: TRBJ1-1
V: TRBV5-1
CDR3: CASSLQTVGNTEAFF
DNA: TGCGCCAGCAGCTTGCAGACAGTGGGGAACACTGAAGCTTTCTTT

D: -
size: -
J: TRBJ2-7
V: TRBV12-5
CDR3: CASGADISSYEQYF
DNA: TGTGCTAGTGGAGCGGACATCAGCTCCTACGAGCAGTACTTC

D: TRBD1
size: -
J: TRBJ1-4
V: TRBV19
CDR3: CASSRTGFGEKLFF
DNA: TGTGCCAGTAGTCGGACAGGGTTCGGTGAAAAACTGTTTTTT

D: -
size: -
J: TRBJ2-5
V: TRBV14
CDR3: CASSRDFRSGTQYF
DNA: TGTGCCAGCAGCCGGGACTTCCGATCAGGGACCCAGTACTTC

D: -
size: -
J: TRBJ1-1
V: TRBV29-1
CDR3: CTIKRGTEAFF
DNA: TGCACCATTAAGAGGGGCACTGAAGCTTTCTTT

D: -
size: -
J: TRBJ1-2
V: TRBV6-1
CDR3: CASSEGSYGYTF
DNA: TGTGCCAGCAGTGAAGGGAGTTATGGCTACACCTTC

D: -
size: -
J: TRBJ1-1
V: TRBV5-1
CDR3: CASSRRYNNMNTEAFF
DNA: TGCGCCAGCAGCCGGAGGTACAACAACATGAACACTGAAGCTTTCTTT

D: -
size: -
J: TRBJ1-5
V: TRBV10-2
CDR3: CASTLYNNQPQHF
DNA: TGCGCCAGCACCCTCTATAACAATCAGCCCCAGCATTTT

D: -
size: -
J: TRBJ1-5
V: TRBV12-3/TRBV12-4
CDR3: CASSSSLTPQHF
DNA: TGTGCCAGCAGTTCCTCACTTACGCCCCAGCATTTT

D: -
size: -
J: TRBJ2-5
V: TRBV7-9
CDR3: CASSPLRGGAGETQYF
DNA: TGTGCCAGCAGCCCACTCCGTGGGGGGGCCGGGGAGACCCAGTACTTC

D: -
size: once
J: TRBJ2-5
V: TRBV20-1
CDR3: CSADRRETQYF
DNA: TGCAGTGCGGACCGGCGAGAGACCCAGTACTTC

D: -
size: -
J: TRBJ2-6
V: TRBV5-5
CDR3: CASSWGDVGANVLTF
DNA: TGTGCCAGCAGCTGGGGGGACGTCGGGGCCAACGTCCTGACTTTC

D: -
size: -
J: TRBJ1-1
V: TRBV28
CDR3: CASSPKTERAFF
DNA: TGTGCCAGCAGTCCTAAGACAGAGAGAGCTTTCTTT

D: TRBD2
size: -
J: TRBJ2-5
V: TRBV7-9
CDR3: CASSPRQRGDDETQYF
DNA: TGTGCCAGCAGCCCCCGACAGCGGGGGGACGACGAGACCCAGTACTTC

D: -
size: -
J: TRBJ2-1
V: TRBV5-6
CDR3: CASSLDGDEQFF
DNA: TGTGCCAGCAGCTTGGATGGTGATGAGCAGTTCTTC

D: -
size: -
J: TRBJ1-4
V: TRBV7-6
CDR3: CASSTGQPGEKLFF
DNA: TGTGCCAGCAGCACCGGACAGCCGGGTGAAAAACTGTTTTTT

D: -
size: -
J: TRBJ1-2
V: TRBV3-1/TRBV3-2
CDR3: CASSQDQGEGYGYTF
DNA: TGTGCCAGCAGCCAAGATCAGGGAGAGGGATATGGCTACACCTTC

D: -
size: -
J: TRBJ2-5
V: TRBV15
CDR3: CATSRVRGEETQYF
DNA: TGTGCCACCAGCAGAGTTCGAGGGGAAGAGACCCAGTACTTC

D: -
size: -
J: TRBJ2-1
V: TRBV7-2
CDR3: CASRSTRYNEQFF
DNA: TGTGCCAGCAGATCCACTAGGTACAATGAGCAGTTCTTC

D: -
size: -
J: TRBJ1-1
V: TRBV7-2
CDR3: CASSLVDSTNTEAFF
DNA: TGTGCCAGCAGCTTAGTTGACAGCACGAACACTGAAGCTTTCTTT

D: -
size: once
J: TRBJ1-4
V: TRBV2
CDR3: CASQGFTNEKLFF
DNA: TGTGCCAGCCAGGGCTTCACTAATGAAAAACTGTTTTTT

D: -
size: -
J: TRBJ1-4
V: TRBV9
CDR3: CASSVGWQPNEKLFF
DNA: TGTGCCAGCAGCGTAGGATGGCAGCCTAATGAAAAACTGTTTTTT

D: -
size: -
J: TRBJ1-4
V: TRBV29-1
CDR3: CSVEPIDRFGNEKLFF
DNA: TGCAGCGTTGAACCCATTGACAGGTTTGGGAATGAAAAACTGTTTTTT

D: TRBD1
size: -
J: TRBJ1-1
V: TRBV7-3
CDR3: CASSSSGQGRTEAFF
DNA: TGTGCCAGCAGTTCCTCTGGACAGGGGCGCACTGAAGCTTTCTTT

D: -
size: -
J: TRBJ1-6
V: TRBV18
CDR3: CASSRVVGGRGAPLHF
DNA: TGTGCCAGCTCACGAGTAGTGGGCGGACGGGGGGCACCCCTCCACTTT

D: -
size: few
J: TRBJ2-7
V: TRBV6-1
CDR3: CASSDVGGAYEQYF
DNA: TGTGCCAGCAGTGATGTGGGAGGAGCCTACGAGCAGTACTTC

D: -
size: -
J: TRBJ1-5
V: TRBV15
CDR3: CATSRGVGKGHQPQHF
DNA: TGTGCCACCAGCAGAGGAGTCGGGAAGGGACATCAGCCCCAGCATTTT

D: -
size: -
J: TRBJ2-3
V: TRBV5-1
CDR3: CASSSGQSTDTQYF
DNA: TGCGCCAGCAGCTCAGGACAGTCCACAGATACGCAGTATTTT

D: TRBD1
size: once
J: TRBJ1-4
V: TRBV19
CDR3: CASSPLGQGAREKLFF
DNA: TGTGCCAGTAGTCCGCTCGGACAGGGGGCGAGGGAAAAACTGTTTTTT